This TCR beta chain was sequenced for a study of cytomegalovirus exposure and HLA in healthy donors. On this clone: Antigen unknown.

PCR primers comprised 60 Vbeta and 13 Jbeta primers. The repertoire was sequenced with immunoSEQ multiplex PCR; TCRdb's copy has only in-frame clones and lacks some. The repertoire consists of some 54,000 clones, with about three quarters occurring once and the leading ten covering 3%. The CDR3 spans 14 residues. Study-level points and caveats: V- and J-gene trimming in TCR beta was tied to a missense DCLRE1C variant by an analysis performed later. Productive rates of about 90% or about 30% were seen for most TCR beta V segments in an earlier analysis. CMV serostatus stood as the only immune exposure information on hand. Reported findings show TCR beta sequences accurately forecast HLA-A and HLA-B alleles in most subjects.

Material: PBMCs. The chain employs TRBV21-1 and TRBJ1-2. TRBV21-1 has pseudogene status. This clonotype was sampled from a man in his late teens or twenties in good health and CMV-seronegative. CDR3 sequence reads: CASSKLPVTDGYTF. The CDR3 DNA reads as TGTGCCAGCAGCAAACTCCCTGTAACGGATGGCTACACCTTC.